Reported below is one TCR beta chain. These data come from a study of blood T cell repertoires in COVID-19. Those who participated ranged in age from roughly 18 to 89 years and resided in 20 to 25 US areas. Looked up from germline, CDR1 is SGHRS and CDR2 is YFSETQ. The germline V and J ends were trimmed by 1 base and 8 bases, with 12 bases remaining between them. The CDR3 runs to 13 residues. Sequencing used immunoSEQ multiplex PCR; TCRdb keeps in-frame clones, though not all of them. The sample has a few hundred thousand clones, roughly 90% seen once; the top ten hold over 8%. The material sequenced was PBMCs or T cells enriched from blood (not recorded which). The TCR was taken from a woman aged 40 to 50 who had recovered from COVID-19. The chain uses TRBV5-1 and TRBJ1-1; no firm D call. DNA of the CDR3: TGCGCCAGCAGCTTGATCGACTACTCCGAAGCTTTCTTT. Its protein is CASSLIDYSEAFF. Complete variable domain (other parts from reference TRBV5-1 and TRBJ1-1): KAGVTQTPRYLIKTRGQQVTLSCSPISGHRSVSWYQQTPGQGLQFLFEYFSETQRNKGNFPGRFSGRQFSNSRSEMNVSTLELGDSALYLCASSLIDYSEAFFGQGTRLTVV.